A selection of T cell receptor beta chains follows, all from one sample in a study of shared clonotypes between healthy human individuals. Libraries were prepared by immunoSEQ multiplex PCR; TCRdb keeps only in-frame clonotypes and omits some of them. The sample carries about 2.4 million clones, around nine tenths recorded once. The specimen was naive CD4+ T cells sorted from blood. These receptors originate from a man between 18 and 35 years old in good health. CDR3s include the opening cysteine and the closing phenylalanine or tryptophan. D genes are given only for firm matches. Size is stated for part of the rows, as once, few or many counts, or as a class when the clone is expanded.

clone_size	v_call	d_call	j_call	cdr3_nt	cdr3_aa
.	TRBV18	.	TRBJ2-7	TGTGCCAGCTCACCACCTTTGGGGGGCCACTACGAGCAGTACTTC	CASSPPLGGHYEQYF
.	TRBV10-3	TRBD1	TRBJ2-1	TGTGCCATCAGGACCGGGACAGTGAACAATGAGCAGTTCTTC	CAIRTGTVNNEQFF
.	TRBV4-2	.	TRBJ2-1	TGTGCCAGCAGCCAAGATCTAGCGTTGGATGAGCAGTTCTTC	CASSQDLALDEQFF
.	TRBV29-1	TRBD2	TRBJ2-5	TGCAGCGTGCGAGCGGGGGTCCAAGAGACCCAGTACTTC	CSVRAGVQETQYF
.	TRBV5-1	.	TRBJ2-7	TGCGCCAGCAGCTTGGCCGAGATAGGCAGGGGAGGACGCGAGCAGTACTTC	CASSLAEIGRGGREQYF
.	TRBV28	.	TRBJ1-5	TGTGCCAGCAGTTTATACAGGGCCCTTCAGCCCCAGCATTTT	CASSLYRALQPQHF
.	TRBV6-5	.	TRBJ1-1	TGTGCCAGCAGTTTACCGGGACATTCCACTGAAGCTTTCTTT	CASSLPGHSTEAFF
.	TRBV6-1	.	TRBJ2-7	TGTGCCAGCAATCTACAGGGGAGGTTCGACGAGCAGTACTTC	CASNLQGRFDEQYF
.	TRBV5-6	TRBD1	TRBJ1-5	TGTGCCAGCAGCCGACAGGGGGCGAATCAGCCCCAGCATTTT	CASSRQGANQPQHF
once	TRBV5-1	.	TRBJ2-3	TGCGCCAGCAGCCTCGACAGTACAGATACGCAGTATTTT	CASSLDSTDTQYF